Below are 25 T cell receptor beta chains sequenced from a single sample in a study of blood T cells in healthy people across ages. The use of a sample-barcoded 5' primer and a J-beta primer mix characterized a second PCR of about 7 to 12 cycles. Each CDR3 protein gets one entry after TCRdb re-called the 5' RACE reads with MiXCR. The sample yields around 970,000 distinct CDR3 sequences, just over 50% seen once. The specimen was blood. The receptors stem from a woman aged 55-75 years in good health.

Many counts were recorded for this clonotype. The V and J genes are TRBV6-5 and TRBJ2-5; 11 bases are a match to TRBD2. Looked up from germline, CDR1 is MNHEY and CDR2 is SVGAGI. The CDR3 runs 14 residues. With V trimmed by 2 bases and J by 4 bases, 0 bases remained unmatched. In DNA, the CDR3 is TGTGCCAGCAGTTACGGGACTAGCGGAGAGACCCAGTACTTC. Encoded protein: CASSYGTSGETQYF.

This clonotype was seen many times. The gene calls are TRBV7-9 and TRBJ2-5; tentative D call: TRBD2 (6 bases). The CDR3 runs 17 residues. V lost 2 bases and J lost 5, with 21 bases in between. Looked up from germline, CDR1 is SEHNR and CDR2 is FQNEAQ (reference sequence). The CDR3 DNA reads TGTGCCAGCAGCTTATATTCCCCTTTCGCGGGATGGGAGACCCAGTACTTC. It encodes CASSLYSPFAGWETQYF. Using reference TRBV7-9 and TRBJ2-5 for the parts outside the CDR3, the full variable domain is DTGVSQNPRHKITKRGQNVTFRCDPISEHNRLYWYRQTLGQGPEFLTYFQNEAQLEKSRLLSDRFSAERPKGSFSTLEIQRTEQGDSAMYLCASSLYSPFAGWETQYFGPGTRLLVL.

The chain uses TRBV2 and TRBJ1-5; D is ambiguous. The germline V gene has CDR1 SNHLY and CDR2 FYNNEI. This CDR3 is 15 amino acids long. V lost 4 bases to trimming and J lost 0 bases, with 10 bases between them. CDR3 region: CASSVAQYSNQPQHF. CDR3 bases: TGTGCCAGCAGTGTGGCACAGTATAGCAATCAGCCCCAGCATTTT.

As concerns this clonotype: This may stem from a read error, because a much larger clone lies one nucleotide away. The chain combines TRBV5-1 with TRBJ2-3; TRBD2 aligns across 10 bases. From germline, CDR1 is SGHRS and CDR2 YFSETQ. CDR3 length equals 15 residues. The junction had 8 bases not matched to a gene; V was cut back by 6 bases and J by 4 bases. In nucleotides, the CDR3 is TGCGCCAGCACGGATCTAGCGGGAGTCTCAGATACGCAGTATTTT. This encodes CASTDLAGVSDTQYF.

This clonotype was found many times. The rearrangement uses TRBV10-2 and TRBJ2-5, with a tentative D call TRBD1 (6 bases). V lost 4 bases to trimming and J lost 5 bases, with 14 bases between them. Germline lookup yields CDR1 WSHSY and CDR2 SAAADI. The CDR3 runs 14 residues. This CDR3 reads CASSATGLRETQYF. The CDR3 region has the DNA TGCGCCAGCAGTGCCACAGGGTTAAGGGAGACCCAGTACTTC.

The chain couples TRBV4-3 to TRBJ1-1; 8 bases align to TRBD1. The CDR3 covers 13 residues. The ends lost 3 bases at V and 6 bases at J; junction bases unmatched: 3. Germline V CDR1 and CDR2: LGHNA, YSLEER. CDR3: CASSHYRGAEAFF. As DNA, the CDR3 is TGCGCCAGCAGCCACTACAGGGGGGCTGAAGCTTTCTTT.

The chain combines TRBV4-3 with TRBJ2-1, with D perhaps matching TRBD2 (5 bases). Deletions cut 1 base from V and 8 bases from J, with 18 bases between. The length of the CDR3 is 16 residues. Per germline, CDR1 LGHNA and CDR2 YSLEER. The CDR3 reads CASSQGIVGEVDEQFF. The CDR3 bases are TGCGCCAGCAGCCAAGGCATTGTGGGAGAAGTGGATGAGCAGTTCTTC.

The CDR3 DNA sequence: TGCGCCAGCAGCTTGGGGAGTCGGGCAGAGACCCAGTACTTC. It specifies CASSLGSRAETQYF. This rearrangement joins TRBV5-1 to TRBJ2-5; D remains unclear. Germline values: CDR1 SGHRS, CDR2 YFSETQ. The germline V and J ends were trimmed by 0 bases and 4 bases, with 10 bases remaining between them. CDR3 size: 14 residues. Variable domain in full (rest from reference TRBV5-1 and TRBJ2-5): KAGVTQTPRYLIKTRGQQVTLSCSPISGHRSVSWYQQTPGQGLQFLFEYFSETQRNKGNFPGRFSGRQFSNSRSEMNVSTLELGDSALYLCASSLGSRAETQYFGPGTRLLVL.

This chain links TRBV9 with TRBJ2-1; the D call may be TRBD1 or TRBD2 (5 bases each). The V gene lost 4 bases and the J gene lost 0 bases, with 17 bases spanning the gap. Germline V gene data show CDR1 as SGDLS and CDR2 as YYNGEE. The CDR3 consists of 17 residues. The CDR3 reads CASSPGLGPSSYNEQFF. The CDR3 DNA is TGTGCCAGCAGCCCTGGACTGGGACCCTCCTCCTACAATGAGCAGTTCTTC.

This chain links TRBV15 with TRBJ2-7; D remains unclear. Looked up from germline, CDR1 is LNHNV and CDR2 is YYDKDF (reference sequence). This CDR3 spans 15 amino acids. V dropped 0 bases and J dropped 2 bases, with 11 bases sitting between them. CDR3 amino acids: CATSRDGGNAYEQYF. CDR3 coding DNA: TGTGCCACCAGCAGAGATGGCGGAAACGCCTACGAGCAGTACTTC.

The chain combines TRBV28 with TRBJ2-4; TRBD2 matches 9 bases. The DNA end favors TRBJ2-7, so the J call may be wrong. In germline, CDR1 is MDHEN, CDR2 SYDVKM. The CDR3 totals 15 residues. As DNA, the CDR3 is TGTGCCAGCAGTTTAGGGGGACTAGCCCCCGGCGAGCAGTACTTC. The encoded protein is CASSLGGLAPGEQYF.

This clonotype was counted only a few times. V gene TRBV13 combines with J gene TRBJ2-7; 10 bases match TRBD2. The junction had 7 bases not matched to a gene; V was cut back by 5 bases and J by 3 bases. Germline V gene data show CDR1 as PRHDT and CDR2 as FYEKMQ (reference sequence). The CDR3 spans 15 residues. The CDR3 region is CASSTQAGGYYEQYF. The CDR3 DNA reads TGTGCCAGCAGCACCCAAGCGGGAGGGTACTACGAGCAGTACTTC. Combining the CDR3 with reference TRBV13 and TRBJ2-7 gives the whole variable domain AAGVIQSPRHLIKEKRETATLKCYPIPRHDTVYWYQQGPGQDPQFLISFYEKMQSDKGSIPDRFSAQQFSDYHSELNMSSLELGDSALYFCASSTQAGGYYEQYFGPGTRLTVT.

The rearrangement links TRBV28 to TRBJ1-5; no clear D. Trimming shortened V by 4 bases and J by 6 bases, and 16 bases separated the two germline ends. There are 15 residues in the CDR3. CDR1 and CDR2 from the germline V gene are MDHEN and SYDVKM. CDR3 nucleotide sequence: TGTGCCAGCAGTTCAGGACTCAGAAACCCTCAGCCCCAGCATTTT. Protein product: CASSSGLRNPQPQHF.

This clonotype was detected only a few times. V is TRBV10-3 and J is TRBJ1-1, with 10 bases matching TRBD1. Germline CDR1 is ENHRY and CDR2 is SYGVKD. Unmatched junction bases numbered 11, after V lost 2 bases and J lost 5 bases. This CDR3 spans 17 amino acids. This CDR3 is CAISEPNPGQGRTEAFF. CDR3 bases: TGTGCCATCAGTGAGCCCAATCCGGGACAGGGGAGGACTGAAGCTTTCTTT.

There are a few counts of this clonotype. This sequence joins TRBV29-1 and TRBJ2-2, with TRBD1 identical over 8 bases. Per the germline V gene, CDR1 is SQVTM and CDR2 is ANQGSEA. V was clipped by 7 bases and J by 8 bases; unmatched bases: 9. This CDR3 spans 13 amino acids. Written as DNA, the CDR3 is TGCAGCGGGAGCAGGGGGCTAACTGGGGAGCTGTTTTTT. Translated, it gives CSGSRGLTGELFF.

This clonotype was seen a handful of times. J is TRBJ2-4 and V is TRBV12-3 or TRBV12-4; either TRBD1 or TRBD2 may supply D (5 bases each). V lost 4 bases, J lost 0 bases, and 10 bases lay in between. The CDR3 loop spans 15 amino acids. CDR3 in amino acids: CASSSAGTAKNIQYF. The DNA of the CDR3 is TGTGCCAGCAGTTCTGCCGGGACAGCCAAAAACATTCAGTACTTC.

The chain employs TRBV7-2 and TRBJ1-3; the D is unclear. The V and J ends lost 1 base and 3 bases respectively, with 4 bases between them. This CDR3 has 13 residues. The germline CDR1 and CDR2 sequences are SGHTA and FQGNSA. As DNA, the CDR3 is TGTGCCAGCAGCTTAGGGGTTGGAAACACCATATATTTT. Its translation: CASSLGVGNTIYF.

The rearrangement uses TRBV9 and TRBJ2-4, with 9 nucleotides matching TRBD1. Germline values: CDR1 SGDLS, CDR2 YYNGEE. CDR3 length: 16 amino acids. V was clipped by 4 bases and J by 6 bases; unmatched bases: 11. CDR3 residues: CASSSKTGTGINIQYF. DNA for the CDR3: TGTGCCAGCAGCTCCAAAACCGGGACAGGGATAAACATTCAGTACTTC.

CDR3 DNA sequence: TGCAGTGCTAGGAGGACAGGGGATTTATCCTACGAGCAGTACTTC. As protein: CSARRTGDLSYEQYF. V gene TRBV20-1 combines with J gene TRBJ2-7; TRBD1 matches at 9 bases. Trimming cost V 3 bases and J 1 base; bases outside gene matches: 7. Germline V gives CDR1 DFQATT, CDR2 SNEGSKA (reference sequence). The CDR3 is 15 amino acids.

The chain recombines TRBV15 with TRBJ2-7; TRBD2 might be the D (5 bases). V dropped 1 base and J dropped 7 bases, with 14 bases sitting between them. CDR3 size: 14 residues. Looked up from germline, CDR1 is LNHNV and CDR2 is YYDKDF (reference sequence). The CDR3 DNA is TGTGCCACCAGCAGAGTTCGAGCGGTGGGGGAGCAGTACTTC. Protein product: CATSRVRAVGEQYF.

The sample holds a few counts of this clonotype. The J gene is TRBJ2-3, the V gene TRBV7-3, with 10 bases that match TRBD2. This CDR3 is built from 15 residues. V shed 5 bases, J shed 2 bases, and the junction held 4 bases outside the gene matches. CDR1 is SGHTA, CDR2 FQGTGA, per germline. The CDR3 nucleotides read TGTGCCAGCAGCCATACTAGCGGGACCACAGATACGCAGTATTTT. Translation gives CASSHTSGTTDTQYF.

V gene TRBV27 combines with J gene TRBJ1-1; tentatively, D is TRBD1 (5 bases). Trimming removed 1 base at V and 4 bases at J, with 10 bases between. Germline values: CDR1 MNHEY, CDR2 SMNVEV (reference sequence). The CDR3 is 14 amino acids. In DNA, the CDR3 is TGTGCCAGCAGTTTATTGGGGGTCCGCACTGAAGCTTTCTTT. Translating gives CASSLLGVRTEAFF.

This clonotype was counted between two and nine times. V and J are TRBV6-6 and TRBJ2-4, with D unresolved. The J call may be in error: the DNA end matches TRBJ2-7 better. Germline CDR1 reads MNHNY; CDR2 reads SVGAGI (reference sequence). The CDR3 is made up of 16 amino acids. The CDR3 DNA is TGTGCCAGCAGTTACTTAAGACCGGACGTAACCTACGAGCAGTACTTC. Translation: CASSYLRPDVTYEQYF.

V usage is TRBV20-1 and J usage is TRBJ2-1, with 10 nucleotides matching TRBD2. The CDR3 contains 15 residues. Germline CDR1 and CDR2: DFQATT and SNEGSKA (reference sequence). V shed 6 bases, J shed 2 bases, and the junction held 7 bases outside the gene matches. The CDR3 DNA sequence: TGCAGTGCCGATGCCCTAGCGGGAGCCTACAATGAGCAGTTCTTC. As protein: CSADALAGAYNEQFF.

This clonotype was seen a few times. V gene TRBV4-1 combines with J gene TRBJ2-1; a possible D gene is TRBD1 (5 bases). Germline values: CDR1 MGHRA, CDR2 YSYEKL. The CDR3 covers 17 residues. V lost 0 bases and J 2 bases, leaving 14 bases between the germline ends. The CDR3 DNA reads as TGCGCCAGCAGCCAAGACCTCCGGACACGAGCCTACAATGAGCAGTTCTTC. It codes for CASSQDLRTRAYNEQFF.